This T cell receptor beta chain was sequenced during a study of cytomegalovirus exposure and HLA in healthy donors. There are a few counts of this clone. Its antigen is as yet unknown. Study-wide findings and caveats: Later analysis identified a missense DCLRE1C variant that was linked to TCR beta V- and J-gene trimming. According to a later analysis, most TCR beta chains associated with CMV appeared HLA-restricted.

This CDR3 comprises 14 residues. V dropped 6 bases and J dropped 4 bases, with 12 bases sitting between them. Germline V gives CDR1 SNHLY, CDR2 FYNNEI. Donors likely had unrecorded immune exposures despite being nominally healthy when sampled. Researchers ran the PCR with 60 Vbeta and 13 Jbeta primers. Per the original data handling: A later analysis counted around 74 million unique TCR beta chains, some 12 million shared. Produced via immunoSEQ multiplex PCR; TCRdb's table is partial and in-frame only. V and J calls and clone size are copied from that table; D and trimming were computed from the DNA. The sample yields roughly 200,000 clones, roughly 85% seen once.

The sequenced sample consisted of PBMCs. This chain uses TRBV2 with TRBJ2-2; D is undetermined. This clonotype originated in a woman aged 30 to 39 in good health and CMV-seropositive. The CDR3 is CASSQIESTGELFF. CDR3 DNA sequence: TGTGCCAGCAGCCAGATTGAAAGCACCGGGGAGCTGTTTTTT.